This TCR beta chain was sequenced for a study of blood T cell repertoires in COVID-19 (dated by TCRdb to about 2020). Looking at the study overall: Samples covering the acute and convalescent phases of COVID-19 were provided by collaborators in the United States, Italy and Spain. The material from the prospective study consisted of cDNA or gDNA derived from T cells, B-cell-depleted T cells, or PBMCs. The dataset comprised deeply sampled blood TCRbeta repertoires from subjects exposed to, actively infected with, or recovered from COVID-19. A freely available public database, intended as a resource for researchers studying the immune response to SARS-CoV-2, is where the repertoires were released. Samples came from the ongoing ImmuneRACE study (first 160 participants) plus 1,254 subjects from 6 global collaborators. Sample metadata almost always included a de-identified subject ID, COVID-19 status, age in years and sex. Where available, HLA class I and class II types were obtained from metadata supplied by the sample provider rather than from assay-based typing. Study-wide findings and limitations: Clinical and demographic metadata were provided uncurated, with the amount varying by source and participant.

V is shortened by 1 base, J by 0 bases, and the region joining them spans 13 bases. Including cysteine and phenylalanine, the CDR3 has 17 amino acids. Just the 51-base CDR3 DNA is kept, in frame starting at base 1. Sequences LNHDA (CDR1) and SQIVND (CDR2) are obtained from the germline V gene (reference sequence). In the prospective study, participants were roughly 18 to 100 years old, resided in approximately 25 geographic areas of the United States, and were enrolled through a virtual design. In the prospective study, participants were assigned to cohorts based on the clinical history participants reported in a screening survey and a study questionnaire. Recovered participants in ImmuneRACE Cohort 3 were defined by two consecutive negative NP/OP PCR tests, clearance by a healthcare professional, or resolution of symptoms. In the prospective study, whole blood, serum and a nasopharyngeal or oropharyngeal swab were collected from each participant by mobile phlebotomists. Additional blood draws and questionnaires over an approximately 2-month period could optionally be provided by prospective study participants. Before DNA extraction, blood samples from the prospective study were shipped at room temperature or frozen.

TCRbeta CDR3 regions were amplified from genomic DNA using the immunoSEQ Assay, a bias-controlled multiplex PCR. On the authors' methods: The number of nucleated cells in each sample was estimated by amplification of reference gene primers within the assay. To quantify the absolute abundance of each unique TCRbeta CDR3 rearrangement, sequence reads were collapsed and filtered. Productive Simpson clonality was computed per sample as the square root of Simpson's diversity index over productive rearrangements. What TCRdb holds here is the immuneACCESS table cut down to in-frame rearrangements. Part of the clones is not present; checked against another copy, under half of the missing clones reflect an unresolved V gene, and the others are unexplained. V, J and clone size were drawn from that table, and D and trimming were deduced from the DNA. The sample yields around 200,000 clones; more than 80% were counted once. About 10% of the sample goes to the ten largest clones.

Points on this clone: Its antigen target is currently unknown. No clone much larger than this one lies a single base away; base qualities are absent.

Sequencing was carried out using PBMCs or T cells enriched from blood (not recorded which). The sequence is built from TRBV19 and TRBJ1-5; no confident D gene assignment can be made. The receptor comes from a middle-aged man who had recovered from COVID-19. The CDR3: CASSIGALFYSNQPQHF. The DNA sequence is TGTGCCAGTAGTATAGGGGCCTTATTTTATAGCAATCAGCCCCAGCATTTT.